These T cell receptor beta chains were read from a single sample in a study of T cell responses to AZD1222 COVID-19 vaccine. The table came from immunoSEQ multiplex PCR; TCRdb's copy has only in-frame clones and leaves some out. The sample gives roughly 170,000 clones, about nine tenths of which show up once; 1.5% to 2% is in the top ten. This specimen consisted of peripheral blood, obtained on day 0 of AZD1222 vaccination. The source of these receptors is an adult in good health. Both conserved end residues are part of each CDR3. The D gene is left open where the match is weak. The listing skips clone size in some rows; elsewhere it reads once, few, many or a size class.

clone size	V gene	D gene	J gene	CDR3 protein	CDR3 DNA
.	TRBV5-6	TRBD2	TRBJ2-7	CASSFMGTTTEQYF	TGTGCCAGCAGCTTTATGGGGACTACTACCGAGCAGTACTTC
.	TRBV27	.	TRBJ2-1	CASSGRSYNEQFF	TGTGCCAGCAGTGGACGGTCCTACAATGAGCAGTTCTTC
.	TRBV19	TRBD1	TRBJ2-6	CASSDRAGANVLTF	TGTGCCAGTAGTGACAGGGCTGGGGCCAACGTCCTGACTTTC
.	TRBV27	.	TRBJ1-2	CASSPDWNYGYTF	TGTGCCAGCAGTCCAGACTGGAACTATGGCTACACCTTC
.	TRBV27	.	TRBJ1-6	CASSLNVGNNSPLHF	TGTGCCAGCAGTTTAAATGTGGGGAATAATTCACCCCTCCACTTT
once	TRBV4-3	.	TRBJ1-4	CASSQDRVANEKLFF	TGCGCCAGCAGCCAAGATAGAGTAGCTAATGAAAAACTGTTTTTT
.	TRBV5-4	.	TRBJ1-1	CASSPGGSPPNEAFF	TGTGCCAGCAGCCCAGGAGGGTCTCCACCCAATGAAGCTTTCTTT
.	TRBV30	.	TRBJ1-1	CAWTTGAANTEAFF	TGTGCCTGGACCACCGGGGCAGCCAACACTGAAGCTTTCTTT
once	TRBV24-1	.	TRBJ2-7	CATSEPKFDGEQYF	TGTGCCACCAGTGAGCCGAAGTTCGATGGGGAGCAGTACTTC
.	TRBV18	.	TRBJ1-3	CASSPPTETVSGNTIYF	TGTGCCAGCTCACCACCGACCGAGACAGTCTCTGGAAACACCATATATTTT
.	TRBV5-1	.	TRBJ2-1	CASSLTDNEQFF	TGCGCCAGCAGCTTGACGGACAATGAGCAGTTCTTC
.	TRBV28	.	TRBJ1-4	CASSSNTGTNEKLFF	TGTGCCAGCAGTTCTAATACAGGGACTAATGAAAAACTGTTTTTT
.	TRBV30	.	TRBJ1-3	CACTGPSGNTIYF	TGTGCCTGCACAGGGCCCTCTGGAAACACCATATATTTT
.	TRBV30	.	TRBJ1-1	CAWSWGSEAFF	TGTGCCTGGAGTTGGGGGTCAGAAGCTTTCTTT
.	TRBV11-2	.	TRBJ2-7	CASRETGSSYEQYF	TGTGCCAGCAGGGAAACAGGGAGCTCCTACGAGCAGTACTTC
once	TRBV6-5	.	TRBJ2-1	CASSYLGLASYNEQFF	TGTGCCAGCAGTTATTTGGGGCTAGCTTCCTACAATGAGCAGTTCTTC
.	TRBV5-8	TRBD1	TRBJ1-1	CASSLVTGGTEAFF	TGTGCCAGCAGCTTGGTAACAGGGGGGACTGAAGCTTTCTTT
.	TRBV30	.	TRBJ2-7	CAWSRSYTGYEQYF	TGTGCCTGGAGTAGGAGCTATACGGGTTACGAGCAGTACTTC
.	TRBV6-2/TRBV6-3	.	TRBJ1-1	CASSYSRGPEAFF	TGTGCCAGCAGTTACTCGCGGGGGCCAGAAGCTTTCTTT
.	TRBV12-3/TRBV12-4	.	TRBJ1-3	CASAPGNTIYF	TGTGCCAGCGCCCCCGGAAACACCATATATTTT
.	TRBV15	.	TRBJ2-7	CATSKPPKGPDALSSYEQYF	TGTGCCACCAGCAAGCCTCCAAAAGGCCCGGACGCTCTTTCCTCCTACGAGCAGTACTTC
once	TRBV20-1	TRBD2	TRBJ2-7	CSASASGSYEQYF	TGCAGTGCTAGTGCTAGCGGGAGCTACGAGCAGTACTTC
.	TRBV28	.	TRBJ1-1	CASGVMNTEAFF	TGTGCCTCCGGGGTGATGAACACTGAAGCTTTCTTT
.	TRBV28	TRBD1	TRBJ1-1	CASRTGFTEAFF	TGTGCCAGCAGGACAGGGTTCACTGAAGCTTTCTTT
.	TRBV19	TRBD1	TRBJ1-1	CASSINRPGDRDTEAFF	TGTGCCAGTAGTATAAATCGGCCGGGGGACAGGGACACTGAAGCTTTCTTT
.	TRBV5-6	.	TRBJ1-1	CASSLDQGTAEAFF	TGTGCCAGCAGCTTGGATCAGGGTACCGCTGAAGCTTTCTTT
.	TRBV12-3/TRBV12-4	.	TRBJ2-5	CASSIDSETQYF	TGTGCCAGCAGTATAGACTCGGAGACCCAGTACTTC
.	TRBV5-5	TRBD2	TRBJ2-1	CASSPSGGWLNEQFF	TGTGCCAGCAGCCCTAGCGGGGGGTGGTTGAATGAGCAGTTCTTC
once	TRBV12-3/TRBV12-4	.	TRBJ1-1	CASSLSLQHQAFF	TGTGCCAGCAGTTTAAGTCTACAGCATCAAGCTTTCTTT
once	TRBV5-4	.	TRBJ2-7	CASSSEWAATYEQYF	TGTGCCAGCAGCTCGGAGTGGGCCGCCACCTACGAGCAGTACTTC
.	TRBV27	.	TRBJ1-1	CASTPIVGVGYEAFF	TGTGCCAGCACTCCGATTGTTGGGGTAGGGTATGAAGCTTTCTTT
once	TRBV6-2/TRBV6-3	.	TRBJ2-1	CASSYSVSSDLGNEQFF	TGTGCCAGCAGTTACTCGGTTTCCTCGGACCTGGGCAATGAGCAGTTCTTC
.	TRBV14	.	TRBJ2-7	CASSQVRTYEQYF	TGTGCCAGCAGCCAAGTTCGCACCTACGAGCAGTACTTC
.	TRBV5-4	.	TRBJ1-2	CASSPRRGRGGVGYTF	TGTGCCAGCAGCCCCCGAAGAGGCAGGGGAGGGGTTGGCTACACCTTC
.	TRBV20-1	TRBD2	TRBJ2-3	CSASLLAGGLRPDTQYF	TGCAGTGCTAGTCTCCTAGCGGGGGGGCTGAGGCCAGATACGCAGTATTTT
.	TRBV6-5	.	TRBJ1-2	CATVQPDGGYTF	TGTGCCACCGTACAACCTGATGGGGGCTACACCTTC
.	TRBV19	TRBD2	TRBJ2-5	CASSPGLASETQYF	TGTGCCAGTAGCCCGGGACTAGCTTCAGAGACCCAGTACTTC
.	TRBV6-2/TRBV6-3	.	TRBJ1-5	CASSFGGYQPQHF	TGTGCCAGCAGTTTCGGTGGATATCAGCCCCAGCATTTT
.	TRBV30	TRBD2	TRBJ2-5	CAWRPLAGVSGTQYF	TGTGCCTGGAGACCACTAGCGGGAGTTTCCGGGACCCAGTACTTC
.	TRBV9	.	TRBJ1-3	CASSPYYSSGNTIYF	TGTGCCAGCAGCCCCTACTACAGCTCTGGAAACACCATATATTTT
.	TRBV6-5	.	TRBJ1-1	CSSSYDRRGGRAFF	TGTTCCAGCAGTTACGACAGGAGGGGTGGGAGAGCTTTCTTT
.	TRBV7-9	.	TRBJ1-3	CASSLDGTIYF	TGTGCCAGCAGCTTAGACGGCACCATATATTTT
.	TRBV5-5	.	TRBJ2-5	CASSFPGSQETQYF	TGTGCCAGCAGCTTTCCAGGGTCTCAAGAGACCCAGTACTTC
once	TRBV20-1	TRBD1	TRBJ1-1	CSASNGRGRAEAFF	TGCAGTGCTAGTAACGGCAGGGGGAGGGCTGAAGCTTTCTTT
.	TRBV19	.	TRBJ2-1	CASYSQGGNEQFF	TGTGCCAGTTATTCCCAGGGTGGCAATGAGCAGTTCTTC
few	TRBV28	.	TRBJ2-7	CASSLTAKGSETYEQYF	TGTGCCAGCAGTTTGACAGCGAAAGGTTCCGAAACCTACGAGCAGTACTTC
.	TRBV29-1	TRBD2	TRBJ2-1	CSVGGRSYNEQFF	TGCAGCGTCGGCGGGAGATCCTACAATGAGCAGTTCTTC
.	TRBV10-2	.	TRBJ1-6	CASKSSATLTPLHF	TGCGCCAGCAAATCATCGGCTACCTTGACACCCCTCCACTTT
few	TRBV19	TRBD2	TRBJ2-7	CASSITLAGDEQYF	TGTGCCAGTAGTATAACGCTAGCGGGGGACGAGCAGTACTTC
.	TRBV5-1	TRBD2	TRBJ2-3	CASSWVLAGGYTDTQYF	TGCGCCAGCAGCTGGGTACTAGCGGGGGGCTACACAGATACGCAGTATTTT
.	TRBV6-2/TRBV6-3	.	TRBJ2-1	CASSYSINEQFF	TGTGCCAGCAGTTACTCGATCAATGAGCAGTTCTTC
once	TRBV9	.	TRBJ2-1	CASSAGAIADNEQFF	TGTGCCAGCAGCGCGGGGGCTATAGCGGACAATGAGCAGTTCTTC
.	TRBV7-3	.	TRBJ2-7	CASSLSGPNSEQYF	TGTGCCAGCAGCTTAAGTGGGCCAAACAGCGAGCAGTACTTC
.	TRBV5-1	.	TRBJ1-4	CASSLEWGNEKLFF	TGCGCCAGCAGCTTGGAGTGGGGGAATGAAAAACTGTTTTTT
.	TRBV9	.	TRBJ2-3	CASSARADTDTQYF	TGTGCCAGCAGCGCCCGTGCGGACACAGATACGCAGTATTTT
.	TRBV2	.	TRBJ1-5	CASSPDRDQPQHF	TGTGCCAGCAGCCCCGACAGAGATCAGCCCCAGCATTTT
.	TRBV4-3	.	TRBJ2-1	CASSQEPPGSLYNEQFF	TGCGCCAGCAGCCAAGAGCCCCCCGGCTCTCTTTACAATGAGCAGTTCTTC